This TCR beta chain was recovered during a study of T-cell reconstitution after alpha-beta-depleted transplantation in children. General study findings and limits: Where alpha-beta T cells came from about two months after transplant was reportedly several hundred expanded graft clones.

A word on this clonotype: Its antigen is undetermined.

The CDR3 is 13 residues long. CDR1 is GTSNPN and CDR2 is SVGIG in the germline V gene (reference sequence). Trimming took 3 bases from V and 3 from J; bases not matched to a gene: 5. The authors prepared the TCRbeta library with unique molecular identifiers. TCRdb re-derived calls from the PCR reads in MiXCR, one entry per CDR3 protein. The sample lists 600,000 or so distinct CDR3 sequences, about 21% occurring once. This chain links TRBV30 with TRBJ2-7; 7 bases line up with TRBD1. This receptor was identified in a boy younger than two who had a stem cell transplant for acute myeloid leukemia, so the T cells may come from the graft donor. The source material was PBMCs, mostly from graft donor cells, sampled 360 days after TCRalphabeta/CD19-depleted stem cell transplant. CDR3 DNA: TGTGCCTGGAGCTCGGGACAGTTCTACGAGCAGTACTTC. Translation gives CAWSSGQFYEQYF.